The rows below give T cell receptor beta chains drawn from one sample of a study of siplizumab effects on memory and regulatory T cells. Only in-frame clones appear in the TCRdb table, and some are missing; sequencing was by immunoSEQ multiplex PCR. The profile shows about 70,000 clones, around nine tenths of them singletons. Sequencing was carried out using Tregs sorted from blood. The receptor source for this set is a human donor in good health. Both conserved end residues are part of each CDR3. D genes are given only for firm matches. Size values are once, few and many counts, or a class for expanded clones, and some rows have none.

V gene	J gene	D gene	clone size	CDR3 protein	CDR3 DNA
TRBV27	TRBJ1-6	NA	NA	CASSATARGGHYNSPLHF	TGTGCCAGCAGTGCCACTGCAAGGGGAGGACACTATAATTCACCCCTCCACTTT
TRBV4-1	TRBJ1-4	TRBD1	few	CASSQGSGGTNEKLFF	TGCGCCAGCAGCCAAGGGTCAGGGGGGACTAATGAAAAACTGTTTTTT
TRBV6-5	TRBJ2-1	TRBD2	NA	CASSYGLAGNEQFF	TGTGCCAGCAGTTACGGGCTAGCGGGGAATGAGCAGTTCTTC
TRBV19	TRBJ1-5	NA	few	CASQRGRHSNQPQHF	TGTGCCAGCCAAAGGGGACGCCATAGCAATCAGCCCCAGCATTTT
TRBV5-4	TRBJ1-1	TRBD1	NA	CASSLGGQGDTEAFF	TGTGCCAGCAGCTTGGGGGGACAGGGTGACACTGAAGCTTTCTTT
TRBV4-2	TRBJ1-2	NA	NA	CASSPTMDLDYGYTF	TGTGCCAGCAGCCCTACAATGGACCTTGACTATGGCTACACCTTC
TRBV7-3	TRBJ2-7	NA	NA	CASSPSPWSQQYF	TGTGCCAGCAGTCCCTCCCCGTGGTCGCAGCAGTACTTC
TRBV10-3	TRBJ1-6	NA	NA	CAISESNNNSPLHF	TGTGCCATCAGTGAGTCGAATAATAATTCACCCCTCCACTTT
TRBV30	TRBJ2-1	NA	NA	CAWGLGRIEQFF	TGTGCCTGGGGTTTAGGGCGGATTGAGCAGTTCTTC
TRBV29-1	TRBJ1-1	NA	NA	CSVVAGNTEAFF	TGCAGCGTTGTCGCAGGGAACACTGAAGCTTTCTTT
TRBV6-1	TRBJ2-1	TRBD2	NA	CASSERTSGRGSYNEQFF	TGTGCCAGCAGTGAAAGGACTAGCGGGAGAGGCTCCTACAATGAGCAGTTCTTC
TRBV27	TRBJ2-2	NA	NA	CASTSSGQGLTGELFF	TGTGCCAGCACCTCCTCCGGGCAGGGGCTCACCGGGGAGCTGTTTTTT
TRBV6-1	TRBJ2-7	TRBD2	NA	CASTASGEYEQYF	TGTGCCAGCACGGCTAGCGGAGAGTACGAGCAGTACTTC
TRBV6-6	TRBJ1-5	NA	NA	CASSDGGRRPQHF	TGTGCCAGCAGCGACGGGGGCCGGAGACCCCAGCATTTT
TRBV19	TRBJ2-5	NA	NA	CASSMDETQYF	TGTGCCAGTAGTATGGATGAGACCCAGTACTTC
TRBV4-3	TRBJ2-5	NA	NA	CASSLVPGGTQYF	TGCGCCAGCAGCCTAGTGCCTGGCGGGACCCAGTACTTC
TRBV29-1	TRBJ2-5	NA	once	CSVGALEAQYF	TGCAGCGTTGGGGCCCTCGAGGCCCAGTACTTC
TRBV4-3	TRBJ1-1	NA	NA	CASSQDRTGWAEAFF	TGCGCCAGCAGCCAAGATCGTACGGGGTGGGCTGAAGCTTTCTTT
TRBV6-1	TRBJ2-5	NA	NA	CASSDRGDQETQYF	TGTGCCAGCAGTGATAGGGGGGACCAAGAGACCCAGTACTTC
TRBV7-2	TRBJ2-4	TRBD2	NA	CASSLGSGVAKNIQYF	TGTGCCAGCAGCTTAGGTAGCGGGGTAGCCAAAAACATTCAGTACTTC
TRBV12-1	TRBJ1-1	NA	NA	CASSFDSGGVEAFF	TGTGCCAGCAGCTTTGATTCAGGGGGAGTTGAAGCTTTCTTT
TRBV7-9	TRBJ2-5	TRBD2	NA	CASSRSGSGETQYF	TGTGCCAGCAGCCGAAGCGGGAGCGGAGAGACCCAGTACTTC
TRBV7-6	TRBJ1-5	TRBD1	NA	CASSLRQGGEPQHF	TGTGCCAGCAGCCTTCGACAGGGAGGGGAGCCCCAGCATTTT
TRBV5-1	TRBJ2-1	NA	NA	CASSKTHSNYNEQFF	TGCGCCAGCAGCAAGACCCACTCCAACTACAATGAGCAGTTCTTC
TRBV29-1	TRBJ2-7	TRBD1	NA	CSVVGQNLYEQYF	TGCAGCGTTGTGGGACAGAACCTCTACGAGCAGTACTTC
TRBV20-1	TRBJ2-5	NA	NA	CSATQEETQYF	TGCAGTGCTACCCAAGAAGAGACCCAGTACTTC
TRBV29-1	TRBJ2-6	NA	NA	CSARPGSGANVLTF	TGCAGCGCTAGGCCGGGGTCTGGGGCCAACGTCCTGACTTTC
TRBV11-2	TRBJ2-7	TRBD1	NA	CASSPWTGASYEQYF	TGTGCCAGCAGCCCCTGGACAGGGGCTTCCTACGAGCAGTACTTC
TRBV7-2	TRBJ2-3	TRBD2	NA	CASRGVAGRDTQYF	TGTGCCAGCAGAGGGGTAGCGGGACGAGATACGCAGTATTTT
TRBV29-1	TRBJ2-5	NA	NA	CSVVRIPETQYF	TGCAGCGTTGTTCGCATTCCCGAGACCCAGTACTTC
TRBV11-2	TRBJ1-1	NA	NA	CASSFSGDTEAFF	TGTGCCAGCAGCTTCTCGGGGGACACTGAAGCTTTCTTT
TRBV10-3	TRBJ2-7	TRBD2	NA	CAISGRGYEQYF	TGTGCCATCAGCGGGAGGGGCTACGAGCAGTACTTC
TRBV6-5	TRBJ1-4	NA	NA	CASSYTGQLFF	TGTGCCAGCAGTTACACCGGTCAACTGTTTTTT
TRBV28	TRBJ1-1	NA	NA	CAGSLRYQSEAFF	TGTGCCGGCAGTTTAAGGTATCAGTCGGAAGCTTTCTTT
TRBV19	TRBJ1-5	NA	NA	CASSIGGSNQPQHF	TGTGCCAGTAGTATAGGCGGTAGCAATCAGCCCCAGCATTTT
TRBV30	TRBJ1-5	NA	NA	CAWSDGFNQPQHF	TGTGCCTGGAGTGACGGTTTCAATCAGCCCCAGCATTTT
TRBV10-3	TRBJ1-6	NA	NA	CAISETRLDSLHF	TGTGCCATCAGTGAAACGAGGTTGGACAGCCTCCACTTT
TRBV7-9	TRBJ2-3	NA	NA	CASSLSKPFSSTDTQYF	TGTGCCAGCAGCCTTAGTAAACCTTTTTCTAGCACAGATACGCAGTATTTT
TRBV7-2	TRBJ2-1	NA	NA	CASSSPRGGQFF	TGTGCCAGCAGCTCTCCCAGGGGCGGGCAGTTCTTC
TRBV30	TRBJ1-4	NA	NA	CAWNHLGSANEKLFF	TGTGCCTGGAACCATTTAGGGTCAGCTAATGAAAAACTGTTTTTT
TRBV27	TRBJ2-2	TRBD2	NA	CASSLFTSELTGELFF	TGTGCCAGCAGTTTATTCACTAGCGAACTCACCGGGGAGCTGTTTTTT
TRBV9	TRBJ2-7	NA	NA	CASSPRRGSSYEQYF	TGTGCCAGCAGCCCAAGAAGGGGGAGCTCCTACGAGCAGTACTTC
TRBV7-2	TRBJ1-4	NA	NA	CASSPTVNNEKLFF	TGTGCCAGCAGCCCGACAGTCAATAATGAAAAACTGTTTTTT